This paragraph covers one T cell receptor beta chain sequence. What it recognizes is unknown. Some clones are missing from TCRdb's copy, which holds only in-frame ones; the method was immunoSEQ multiplex PCR. This table holds some 580,000 clones, 95% to 98% found once. Positive CCR7 selection of CD45RO-negative cells yielded the naive CD8 cells, and terminally differentiated effector memory CD45RA+ cells were excluded. The sample is drawn from a study of shared clonotypes between healthy human individuals. The CDR3 has 13 amino acids. Per germline, CDR1 SGHDN and CDR2 FVKESK. V was trimmed by 7 bases and J by 3 bases, leaving 10 bases between them. The study's findings and limits: Larger richness was generally estimated for naive than memory subsets.

Sequencing input: naive CD8+ T cells sorted from blood. This receptor was taken from a man aged 25 to 40 in good health. V usage is TRBV14 and J usage is TRBJ2-1; D gene ambiguous. The CDR3 reads CASTKVRYNEQFF. As DNA, the CDR3 is TGTGCCAGCACCAAAGTCCGCTACAATGAGCAGTTCTTC.